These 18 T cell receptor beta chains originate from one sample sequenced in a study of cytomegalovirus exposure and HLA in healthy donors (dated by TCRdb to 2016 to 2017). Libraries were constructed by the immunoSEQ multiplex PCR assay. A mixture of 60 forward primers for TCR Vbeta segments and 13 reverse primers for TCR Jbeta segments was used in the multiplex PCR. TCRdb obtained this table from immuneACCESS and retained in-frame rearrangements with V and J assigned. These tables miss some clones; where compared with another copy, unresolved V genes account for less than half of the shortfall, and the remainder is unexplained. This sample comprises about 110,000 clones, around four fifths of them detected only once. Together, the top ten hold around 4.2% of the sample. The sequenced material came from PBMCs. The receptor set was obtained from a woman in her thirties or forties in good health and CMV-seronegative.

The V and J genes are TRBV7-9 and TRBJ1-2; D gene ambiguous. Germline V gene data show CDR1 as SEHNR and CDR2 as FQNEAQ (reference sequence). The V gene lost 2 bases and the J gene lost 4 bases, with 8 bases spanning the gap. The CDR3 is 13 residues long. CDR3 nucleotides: TGTGCCAGCAGCTTATCGCCGGGCTATGGCTACACCTTC. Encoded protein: CASSLSPGYGYTF. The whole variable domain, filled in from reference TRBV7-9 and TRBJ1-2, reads DTGVSQNPRHKITKRGQNVTFRCDPISEHNRLYWYRQTLGQGPEFLTYFQNEAQLEKSRLLSDRFSAERPKGSFSTLEIQRTEQGDSAMYLCASSLSPGYGYTFGSGTRLTVV.

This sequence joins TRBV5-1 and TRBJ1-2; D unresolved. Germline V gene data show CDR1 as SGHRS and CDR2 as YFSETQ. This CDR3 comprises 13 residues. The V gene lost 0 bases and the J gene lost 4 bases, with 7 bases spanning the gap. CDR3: CASSLETSYGYTF. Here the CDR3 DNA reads TGCGCCAGCAGCTTGGAGACATCCTATGGCTACACCTTC.

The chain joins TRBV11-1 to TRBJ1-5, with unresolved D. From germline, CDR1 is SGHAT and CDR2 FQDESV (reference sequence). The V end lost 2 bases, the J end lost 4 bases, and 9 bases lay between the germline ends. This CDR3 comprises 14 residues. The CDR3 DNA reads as TGTGCCAGCAGCTTATCTGACAATAATCAGCCCCAGCATTTT. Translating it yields CASSLSDNNQPQHF.

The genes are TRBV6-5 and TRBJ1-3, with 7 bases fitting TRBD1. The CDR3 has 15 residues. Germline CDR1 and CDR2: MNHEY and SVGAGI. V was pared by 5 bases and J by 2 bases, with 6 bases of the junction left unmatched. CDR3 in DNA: TGTGCCAGCAGTCCTTGGACAGGCCCTGGAAACACCATATATTTT. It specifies CASSPWTGPGNTIYF.

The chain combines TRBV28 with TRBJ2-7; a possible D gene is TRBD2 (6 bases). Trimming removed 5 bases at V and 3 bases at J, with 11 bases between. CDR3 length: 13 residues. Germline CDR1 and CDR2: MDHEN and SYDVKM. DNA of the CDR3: TGTGCCAGCAGTCCTAGCGCTAGCTACGAGCAGTACTTC. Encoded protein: CASSPSASYEQYF.

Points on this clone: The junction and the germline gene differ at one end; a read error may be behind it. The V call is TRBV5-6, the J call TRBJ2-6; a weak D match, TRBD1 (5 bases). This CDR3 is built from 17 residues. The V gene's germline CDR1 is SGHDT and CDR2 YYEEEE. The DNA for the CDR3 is TGTGCCAGCAGCTTGAAGGGGTTGAGGTCTGGGGCCAACGGCCTGACTTTC. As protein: CASSLKGLRSGANGLTF.

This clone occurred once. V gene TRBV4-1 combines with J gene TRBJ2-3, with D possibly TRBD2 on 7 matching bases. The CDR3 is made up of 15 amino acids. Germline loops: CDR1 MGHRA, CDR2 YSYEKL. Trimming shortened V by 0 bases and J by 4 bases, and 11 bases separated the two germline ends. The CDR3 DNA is TGCGCCAGCAGCCAAGATAGGGGGGGCGCAGATACGCAGTATTTT. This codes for CASSQDRGGADTQYF.

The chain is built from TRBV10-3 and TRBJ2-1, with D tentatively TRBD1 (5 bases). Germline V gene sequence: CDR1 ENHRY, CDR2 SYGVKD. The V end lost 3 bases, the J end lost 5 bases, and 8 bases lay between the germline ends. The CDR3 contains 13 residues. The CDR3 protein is CAISEQANNEQFF. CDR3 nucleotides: TGTGCCATCAGTGAACAGGCGAACAATGAGCAGTTCTTC.

CDR3 amino acids: CASSVTESLQPQHF. The DNA of the CDR3 is TGTGCCAGTAGTGTGACAGAGTCCTTACAGCCCCAGCATTTT. The chain carries TRBV19 and TRBJ1-5, with TRBD1 as a possible D gene (5 bases). The germline V gene encodes CDR1 LNHDA and CDR2 SQIVND (reference sequence). The CDR3 is 14 residues long. V lost 5 bases, J lost 7 bases, and 15 bases lay in between.

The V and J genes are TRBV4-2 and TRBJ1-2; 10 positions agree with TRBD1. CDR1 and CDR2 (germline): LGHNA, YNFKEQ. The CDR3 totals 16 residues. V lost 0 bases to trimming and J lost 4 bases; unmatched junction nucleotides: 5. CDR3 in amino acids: CASSQEGTGAGYGYTF. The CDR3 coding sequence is TGTGCCAGCAGCCAAGAAGGGACAGGGGCGGGCTATGGCTACACCTTC.

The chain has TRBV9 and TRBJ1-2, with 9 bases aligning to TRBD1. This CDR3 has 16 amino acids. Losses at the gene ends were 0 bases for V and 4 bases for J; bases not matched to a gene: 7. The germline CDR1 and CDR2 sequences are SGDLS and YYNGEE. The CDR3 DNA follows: TGTGCCAGCAGCGTAGCTGGGGGACAGGGCGTCTATGGCTACACCTTC. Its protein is CASSVAGGQGVYGYTF.

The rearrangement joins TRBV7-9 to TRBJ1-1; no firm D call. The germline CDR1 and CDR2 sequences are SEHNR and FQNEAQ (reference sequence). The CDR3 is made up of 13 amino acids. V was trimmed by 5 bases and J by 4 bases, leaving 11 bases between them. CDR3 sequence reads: CASSLGSSTEAFF. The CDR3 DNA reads TGTGCCAGCAGCCTAGGGAGTAGCACTGAAGCTTTCTTT.

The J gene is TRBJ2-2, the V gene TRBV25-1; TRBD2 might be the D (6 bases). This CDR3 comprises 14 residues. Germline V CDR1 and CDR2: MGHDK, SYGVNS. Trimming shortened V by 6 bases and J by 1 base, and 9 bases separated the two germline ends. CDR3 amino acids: CASRDYLNTGELFF. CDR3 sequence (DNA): TGTGCCAGCAGGGACTATCTGAACACCGGGGAGCTGTTTTTT.

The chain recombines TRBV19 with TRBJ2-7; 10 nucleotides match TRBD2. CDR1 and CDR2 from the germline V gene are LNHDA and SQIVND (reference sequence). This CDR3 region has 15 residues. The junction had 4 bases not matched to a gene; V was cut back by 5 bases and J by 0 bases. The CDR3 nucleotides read TGTGCCAGTAGTCCCACTAGCGGGGCCTCCTACGAGCAGTACTTC. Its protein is CASSPTSGASYEQYF.

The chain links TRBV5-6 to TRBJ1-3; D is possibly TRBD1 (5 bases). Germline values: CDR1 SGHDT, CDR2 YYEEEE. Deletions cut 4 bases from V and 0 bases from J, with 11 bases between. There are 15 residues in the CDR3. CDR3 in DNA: TGTGCCAGCAGCCCGGGACTGTACTCTGGAAACACCATATATTTT. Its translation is CASSPGLYSGNTIYF.

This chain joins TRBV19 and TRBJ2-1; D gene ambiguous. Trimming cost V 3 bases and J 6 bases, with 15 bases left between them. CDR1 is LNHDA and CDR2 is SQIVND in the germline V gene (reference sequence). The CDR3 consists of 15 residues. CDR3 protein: CASSIMSIRRNEQFF. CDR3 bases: TGTGCCAGTAGTATTATGAGTATCAGGCGCAATGAGCAGTTCTTC.

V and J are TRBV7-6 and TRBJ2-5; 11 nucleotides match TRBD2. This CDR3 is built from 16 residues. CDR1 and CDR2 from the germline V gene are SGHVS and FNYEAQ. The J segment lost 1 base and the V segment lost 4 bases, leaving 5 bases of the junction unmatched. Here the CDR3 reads CASSSSSGRSQETQYF. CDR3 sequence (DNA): TGTGCCAGCAGCTCCTCTAGCGGGAGGAGCCAAGAGACCCAGTACTTC.

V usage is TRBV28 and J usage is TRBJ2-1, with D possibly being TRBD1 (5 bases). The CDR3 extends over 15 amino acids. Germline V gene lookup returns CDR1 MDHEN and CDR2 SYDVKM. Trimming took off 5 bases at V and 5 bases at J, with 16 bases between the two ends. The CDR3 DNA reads TGTGCCAGCAGTCCAAGGGCAAAGGGGAACAATGAGCAGTTCTTC. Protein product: CASSPRAKGNNEQFF. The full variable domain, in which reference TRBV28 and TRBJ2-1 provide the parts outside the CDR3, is DVKVTQSSRYLVKRTGEKVFLECVQDMDHENMFWYRQDPGLGLRLIYFSYDVKMKEKGDIPEGYSVSREKKERFSLILESASTNQTSMYLCASSPRAKGNNEQFFGPGTRLTVL.